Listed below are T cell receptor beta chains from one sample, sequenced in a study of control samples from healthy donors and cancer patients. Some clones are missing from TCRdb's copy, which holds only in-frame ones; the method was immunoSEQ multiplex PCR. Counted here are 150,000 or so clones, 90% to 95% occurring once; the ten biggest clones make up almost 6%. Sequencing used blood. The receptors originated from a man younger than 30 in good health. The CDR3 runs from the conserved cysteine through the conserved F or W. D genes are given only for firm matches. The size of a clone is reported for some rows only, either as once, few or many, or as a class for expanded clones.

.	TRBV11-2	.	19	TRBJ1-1	TGTGCCAGCAGCTTAGATCTCGCACAGGGCACCCCCGCGGGCTCTGAAGCTTTCTTT	CASSLDLAQGTPAGSEAFF
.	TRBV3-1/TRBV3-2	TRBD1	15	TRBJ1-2	TGTGCCAGCAGCCAAGATCTGACAGGGGGAAGGGGCTACACCTTC	CASSQDLTGGRGYTF
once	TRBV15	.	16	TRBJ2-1	TGTGCCACCAGCAGTTTCAGGAGCAGGGCAGATAATGAGCAGTTCTTC	CATSSFRSRADNEQFF
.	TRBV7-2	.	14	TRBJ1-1	TGTGCCAGCAGCCCGGGGGGGTTGAACACTGAAGCTTTCTTT	CASSPGGLNTEAFF
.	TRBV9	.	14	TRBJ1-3	TGTGCCAGCAGCGTATGGGGCTCTGGAAACACCATATATTTT	CASSVWGSGNTIYF
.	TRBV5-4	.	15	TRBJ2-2	TGTGCCAGCAGCTTAGATACAGGGAACACCGGGGAGCTGTTTTTT	CASSLDTGNTGELFF
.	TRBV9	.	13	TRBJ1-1	TGTACCAGCAGCGTTCGATCGAACACTGAAGCTTTCTTT	CTSSVRSNTEAFF
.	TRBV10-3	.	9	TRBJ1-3	TGTGCCATCGGTCGGCCCATATATTTT	CAIGRPIYF
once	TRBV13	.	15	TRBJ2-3	TGTGCCAGCAGAGTCGGCGGCAGGGCTTTTGATACGCAGTATTTT	CASRVGGRAFDTQYF
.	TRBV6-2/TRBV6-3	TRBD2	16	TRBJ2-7	TGTGCCAGCAGTTACTCGGCGGGGGGTCAGCGCTACGAGCAGTACTTC	CASSYSAGGQRYEQYF
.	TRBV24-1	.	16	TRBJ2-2	TGTGCCACCAGTGATCTAGGGCAGGGAGGCACCGGGGAGCTGTTTTTT	CATSDLGQGGTGELFF
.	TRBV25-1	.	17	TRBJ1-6	TGTGCCAGCAGTGAATGGTTCGGCGGCGGTCTTAATTCACCCCTCCACTTT	CASSEWFGGGLNSPLHF
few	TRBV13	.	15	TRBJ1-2	TGTGCCAGCAGCTTAATCGTGCAGGGGCTCTATGGCTACACCTTC	CASSLIVQGLYGYTF
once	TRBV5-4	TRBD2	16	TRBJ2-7	TGTGCCAGCAGCTTTGGCGGGGGAACGGGGGGCTACGAGCAGTACTTC	CASSFGGGTGGYEQYF
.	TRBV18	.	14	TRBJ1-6	TGTGCCAGCTCACCAGTAGGGATTGATTCACCCCTCCACTTT	CASSPVGIDSPLHF
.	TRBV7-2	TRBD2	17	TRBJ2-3	TGTGCCAGCAGCCAGGGACTAGCTGGAGATGGCACAGATACGCAGTATTTT	CASSQGLAGDGTDTQYF
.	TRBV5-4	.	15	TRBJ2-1	TGTGCCAGCAGCCCGAGGCCCTCCTCCTACAATGAGCAGTTCTTC	CASSPRPSSYNEQFF
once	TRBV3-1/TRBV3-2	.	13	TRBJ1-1	TGTGCCAGCAGCCTCCTCGAGGACACTGAAGCTTTCTTT	CASSLLEDTEAFF
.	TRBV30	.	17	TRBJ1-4	TGTGCCTGGAGTCCATCGACCGGGACGGAGATTAATGAAAAACTGTTTTTT	CAWSPSTGTEINEKLFF
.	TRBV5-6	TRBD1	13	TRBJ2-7	TGTGCCAGCAGGCCGACAGGGTCCTACGAGCAGTACTTC	CASRPTGSYEQYF
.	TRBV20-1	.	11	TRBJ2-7	TGCAGTGCTAGGGGGGCCTACGAGCAGTACTTC	CSARGAYEQYF
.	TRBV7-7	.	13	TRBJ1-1	TGTGCTAGCAGTCAGATCGCGAACACTGAAGCTTTCTTT	CASSQIANTEAFF
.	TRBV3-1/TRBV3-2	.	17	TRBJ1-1	TGTGCCAGCAGCCAAGTGGGGACCTTACCGCCGAACACTGAAGCTTTCTTT	CASSQVGTLPPNTEAFF
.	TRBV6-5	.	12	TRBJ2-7	TGTGCCAGCAGTTACTCCAGGGGCGAGCAGTACTTC	CASSYSRGEQYF
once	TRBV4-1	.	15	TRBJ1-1	TGCGCCAGCAGCCAAAGGCGGACGGGGAACACTGAAGCTTTCTTT	CASSQRRTGNTEAFF
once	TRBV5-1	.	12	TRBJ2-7	TGCGCCAGCAGAAACCCCCCCTACGAGCAGTACTTC	CASRNPPYEQYF
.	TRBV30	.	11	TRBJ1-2	TGTGCCTTACAGGGTGACTATGGCTACACCTTC	CALQGDYGYTF
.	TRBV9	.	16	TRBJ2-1	TGTGCCAGCAGCCCCAGTGGGGGGTCCCTCTACAATGAGCAGTTCTTC	CASSPSGGSLYNEQFF
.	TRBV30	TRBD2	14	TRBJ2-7	TGTGCCTGGAGCGGGACTAGCGGGATAAACGAGCAGTACTTC	CAWSGTSGINEQYF
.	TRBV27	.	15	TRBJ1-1	TGTGCCAGCAGTTTGGGAGGCATCCCCGGCGCTGAAGCTTTCTTT	CASSLGGIPGAEAFF
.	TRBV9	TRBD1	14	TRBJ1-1	TGTGCCAGCAGCCCCGGACAGGTGAACACTGAAGCTTTCTTT	CASSPGQVNTEAFF
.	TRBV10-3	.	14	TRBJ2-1	TGTGCCATCAGTTGGATGAACTCCTACAATGAGCAGTTCTTC	CAISWMNSYNEQFF
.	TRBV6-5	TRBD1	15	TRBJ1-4	TGTGCCAGCAGCCTCGGGACAGGGGCCAATGAAAAACTGTTTTTT	CASSLGTGANEKLFF
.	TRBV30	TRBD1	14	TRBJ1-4	TGTGCCTGGTCTCGGAGGGGGCGGTCCGAAAAACTGTTTTTT	CAWSRRGRSEKLFF
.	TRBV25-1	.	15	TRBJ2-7	TGTGCCAGCAGTGAATCGCTAGGGGCCCCCTACGAGCAGTACTTC	CASSESLGAPYEQYF
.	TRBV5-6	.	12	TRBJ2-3	TGTGCCAGCAACTTTCAGGCAGATACGCAGTATTTT	CASNFQADTQYF
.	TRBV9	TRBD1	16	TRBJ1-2	TGTGCCAGCAGCGAAACCTCGGACAGGGAAAACTATGGCTACACCTTC	CASSETSDRENYGYTF
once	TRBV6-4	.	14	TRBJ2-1	TGTGCCAGCAGTGACTCGATGGACCTCAATGAGCAGTTCTTC	CASSDSMDLNEQFF
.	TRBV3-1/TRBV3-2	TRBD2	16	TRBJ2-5	TGTGCCAGCAGCTTTTACAGTAGCGGGAGTAGTGAGACCCAGTACTTC	CASSFYSSGSSETQYF
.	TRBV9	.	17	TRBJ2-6	TGTGCCAGCAGCGTAGCCCAGGGGAGCGCTGGGGCCAACGTCCTGACTTTC	CASSVAQGSAGANVLTF
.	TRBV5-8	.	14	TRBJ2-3	TGTGCCAGCAGCTTGGGACAGGACGGCAGTACGCAGTATTTT	CASSLGQDGSTQYF
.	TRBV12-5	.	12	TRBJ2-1	TGTGCTAGTGCAGCTAGCACCAATGAGCAGTTCTTC	CASAASTNEQFF
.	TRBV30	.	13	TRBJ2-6	TGTGCCTTAGGGATCTCTGGGGCCAACGTCCTGACTTTC	CALGISGANVLTF
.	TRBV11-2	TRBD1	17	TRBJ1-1	TGTGCCAGCAGCTTGGGGTCTAGGGGGCTTCGGAACACTGAAGCTTTCTTT	CASSLGSRGLRNTEAFF
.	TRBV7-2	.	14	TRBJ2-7	TGTGCCAGCAGCTCAAACGGGTATTCGGACGAGCAGTACTTC	CASSSNGYSDEQYF
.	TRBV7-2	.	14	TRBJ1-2	TGTGCCAGCAGCCCCGCGGGGACGAACTATGGCTACACCTTC	CASSPAGTNYGYTF
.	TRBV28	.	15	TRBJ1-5	TGTGCCAGCGAGGCCAGGCGGGGCAAGTATCAGCCCCAGCATTTT	CASEARRGKYQPQHF
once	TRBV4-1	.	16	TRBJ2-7	TGCGCCAGCAGCCAAGAGTTGGTATCCATCACCTACGAGCAGTACTTC	CASSQELVSITYEQYF
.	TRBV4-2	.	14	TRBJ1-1	TGTGCCAGCAGCCAAGGTTACCAGAACACTGAAGCTTTCTTT	CASSQGYQNTEAFF
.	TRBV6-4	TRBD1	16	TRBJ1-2	TGTGCCAGCAGTCCTAGGGGACCGACAGGGGAAAGTGTGTACACCTTC	CASSPRGPTGESVYTF
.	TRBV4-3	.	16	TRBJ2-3	TGCGCCAGCAGCCAAGATCCAAGGGGTGGCACAGATACGCAGTATTTT	CASSQDPRGGTDTQYF
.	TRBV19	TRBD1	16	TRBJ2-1	TGTGCCAGTAGTACAAGGACAGGGAGCACCTACAATGAGCAGTTCTTC	CASSTRTGSTYNEQFF
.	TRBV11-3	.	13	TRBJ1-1	TGTGCCAGCAGCTTACTGTCCGGGACTGAAGCTTTCTTT	CASSLLSGTEAFF
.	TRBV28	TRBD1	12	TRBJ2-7	TGTGCCACAGGACAGGGGGCTTTCGAGCAGTACTTC	CATGQGAFEQYF
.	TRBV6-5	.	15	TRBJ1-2	TGTGCCAGCAGTTCTAGAGGGGTGCGGGGTGATGGCTACACCTTC	CASSSRGVRGDGYTF